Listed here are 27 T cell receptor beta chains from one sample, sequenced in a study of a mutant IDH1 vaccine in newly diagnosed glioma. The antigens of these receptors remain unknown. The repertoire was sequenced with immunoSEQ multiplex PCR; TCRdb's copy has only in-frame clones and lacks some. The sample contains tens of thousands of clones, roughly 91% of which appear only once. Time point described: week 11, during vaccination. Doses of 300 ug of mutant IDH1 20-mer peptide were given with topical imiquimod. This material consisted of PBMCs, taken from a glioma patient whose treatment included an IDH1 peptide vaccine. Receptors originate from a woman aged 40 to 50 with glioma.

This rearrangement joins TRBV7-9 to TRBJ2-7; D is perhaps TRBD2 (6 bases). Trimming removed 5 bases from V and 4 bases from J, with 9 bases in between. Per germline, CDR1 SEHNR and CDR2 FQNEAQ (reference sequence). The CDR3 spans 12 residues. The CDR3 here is CASSEGGYEQYF. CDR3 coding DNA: TGTGCCAGCAGCGAAGGAGGGTACGAGCAGTACTTC.

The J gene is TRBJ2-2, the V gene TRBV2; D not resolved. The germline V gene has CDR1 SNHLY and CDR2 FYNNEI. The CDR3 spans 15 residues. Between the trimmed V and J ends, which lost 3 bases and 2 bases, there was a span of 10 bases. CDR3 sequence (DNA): TGTGCCAGCAGTGAGAGTGGTTTTAACACCGGGGAGCTGTTTTTT. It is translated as CASSESGFNTGELFF.

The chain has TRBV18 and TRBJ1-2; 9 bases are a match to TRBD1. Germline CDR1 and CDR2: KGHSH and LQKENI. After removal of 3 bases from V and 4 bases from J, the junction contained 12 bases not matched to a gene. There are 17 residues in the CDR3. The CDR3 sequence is CASSPSQIQGASYGYTF. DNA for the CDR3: TGTGCCAGCTCACCTAGCCAGATACAGGGGGCGAGCTATGGCTACACCTTC.

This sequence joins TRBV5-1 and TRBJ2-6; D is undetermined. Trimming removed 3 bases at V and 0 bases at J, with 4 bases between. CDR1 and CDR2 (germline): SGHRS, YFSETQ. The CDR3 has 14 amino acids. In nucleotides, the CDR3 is TGCGCCAGCAGCTACGGCTCTGGGGCCAACGTCCTGACTTTC. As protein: CASSYGSGANVLTF.

This CDR3 reads CASGLGTSWGTEAFF. Here the CDR3 DNA reads TGTGCTAGTGGTTTGGGCACTTCTTGGGGCACTGAAGCTTTCTTT. The chain is built from TRBV12-5 and TRBJ1-1, with D hard to call. V gave up 1 base and J gave up 4 bases, with 13 bases separating them. The germline V gene encodes CDR1 LGHNT and CDR2 FRNRAP. The CDR3 sequence is 15 residues long.

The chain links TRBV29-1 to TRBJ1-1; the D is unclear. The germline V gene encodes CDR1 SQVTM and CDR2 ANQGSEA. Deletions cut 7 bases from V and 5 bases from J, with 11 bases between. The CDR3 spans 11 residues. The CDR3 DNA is TGCAGCGGCCGTCGGGGTACTGAAGCTTTCTTT. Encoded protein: CSGRRGTEAFF.

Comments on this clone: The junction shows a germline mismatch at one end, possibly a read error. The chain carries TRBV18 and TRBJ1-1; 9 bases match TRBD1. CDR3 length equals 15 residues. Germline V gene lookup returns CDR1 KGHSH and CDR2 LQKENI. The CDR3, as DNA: TGTGCCAGCTCTCCAACTGGACAGGGGAACGCTGAAGCTTTCTTT. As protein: CASSPTGQGNAEAFF.

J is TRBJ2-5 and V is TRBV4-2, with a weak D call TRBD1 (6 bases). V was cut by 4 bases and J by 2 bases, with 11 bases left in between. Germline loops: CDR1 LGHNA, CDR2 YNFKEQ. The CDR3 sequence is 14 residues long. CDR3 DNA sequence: TGTGCCAGCAGCCTTGGACAGTCTCAAGAGACCCAGTACTTC. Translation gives CASSLGQSQETQYF.

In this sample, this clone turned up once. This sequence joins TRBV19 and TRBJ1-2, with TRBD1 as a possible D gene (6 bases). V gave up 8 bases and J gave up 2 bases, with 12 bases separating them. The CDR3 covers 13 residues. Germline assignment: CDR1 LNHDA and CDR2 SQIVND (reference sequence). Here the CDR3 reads CASHRTGNYGYTF. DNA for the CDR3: TGTGCCAGTCACCGAACAGGGAACTATGGCTACACCTTC.

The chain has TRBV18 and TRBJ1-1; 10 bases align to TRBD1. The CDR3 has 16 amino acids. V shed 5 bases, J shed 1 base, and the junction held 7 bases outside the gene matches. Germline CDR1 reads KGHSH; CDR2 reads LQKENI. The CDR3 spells CASSTWTGGSNTEAFF. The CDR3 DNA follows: TGTGCCAGCTCAACATGGACAGGGGGTTCGAACACTGAAGCTTTCTTT. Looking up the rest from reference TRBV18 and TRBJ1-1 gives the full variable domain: NAGVMQNPRHLVRRRGQEARLRCSPMKGHSHVYWYRQLPEEGLKFMVYLQKENIIDESGMPKERFSAEFPKEGPSILRIQQVVRGDSAAYFCASSTWTGGSNTEAFFGQGTRLTVV.

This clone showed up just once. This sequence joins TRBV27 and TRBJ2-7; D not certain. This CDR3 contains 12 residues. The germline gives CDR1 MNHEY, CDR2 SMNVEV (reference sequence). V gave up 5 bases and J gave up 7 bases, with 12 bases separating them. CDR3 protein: CASSPSIGEQYF. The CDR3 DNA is TGTGCCAGCAGTCCCTCGATTGGGGAGCAGTACTTC.

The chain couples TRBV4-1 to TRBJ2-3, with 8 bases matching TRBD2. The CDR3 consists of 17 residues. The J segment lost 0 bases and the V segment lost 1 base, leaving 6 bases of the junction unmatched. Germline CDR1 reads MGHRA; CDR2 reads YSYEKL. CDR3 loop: CASSQVSGAASTDTQYF. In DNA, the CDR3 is TGCGCCAGCAGCCAAGTTAGCGGGGCAGCTAGCACAGATACGCAGTATTTT.

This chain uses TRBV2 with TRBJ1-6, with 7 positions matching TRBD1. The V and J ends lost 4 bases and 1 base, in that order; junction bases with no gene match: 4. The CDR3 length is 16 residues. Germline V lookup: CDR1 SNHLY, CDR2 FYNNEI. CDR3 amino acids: CASSVPTGSYNSPLHF. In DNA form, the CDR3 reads TGTGCCAGCAGTGTCCCGACAGGGTCCTATAATTCACCCCTCCACTTT.

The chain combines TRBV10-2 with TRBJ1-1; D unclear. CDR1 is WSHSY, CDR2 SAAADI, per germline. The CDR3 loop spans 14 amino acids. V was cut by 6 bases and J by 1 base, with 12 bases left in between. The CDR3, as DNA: TGCGCCAGCAGCGTACCCCCCGCGAACACTGAAGCTTTCTTT. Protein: CASSVPPANTEAFF.

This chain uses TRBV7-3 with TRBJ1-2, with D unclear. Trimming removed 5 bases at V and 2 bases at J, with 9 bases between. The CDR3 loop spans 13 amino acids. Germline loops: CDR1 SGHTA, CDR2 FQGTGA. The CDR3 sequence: CASSPEPNYGYTF. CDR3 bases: TGTGCCAGCAGCCCAGAACCAAACTATGGCTACACCTTC. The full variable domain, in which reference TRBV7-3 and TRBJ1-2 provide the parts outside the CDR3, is GAGVSQTPSNKVTEKGKYVELRCDPISGHTALYWYRQSLGQGPEFLIYFQGTGAADDSGLPNDRFFAVRPEGSVSTLKIQRTERGDSAVYLCASSPEPNYGYTFGSGTRLTVV.

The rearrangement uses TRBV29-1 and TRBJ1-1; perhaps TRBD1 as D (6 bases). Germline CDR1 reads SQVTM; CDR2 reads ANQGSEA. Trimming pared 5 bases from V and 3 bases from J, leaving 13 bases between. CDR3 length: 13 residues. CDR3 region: CSVYPQGYTEAFF. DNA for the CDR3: TGCAGCGTTTACCCCCAGGGGTACACTGAAGCTTTCTTT.

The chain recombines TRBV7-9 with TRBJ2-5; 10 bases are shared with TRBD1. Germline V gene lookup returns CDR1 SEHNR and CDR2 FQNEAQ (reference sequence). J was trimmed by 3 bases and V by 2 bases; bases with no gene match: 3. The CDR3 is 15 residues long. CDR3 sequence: CASSLPGQGKETQYF. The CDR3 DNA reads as TGTGCCAGCAGCTTACCGGGACAGGGGAAAGAGACCCAGTACTTC. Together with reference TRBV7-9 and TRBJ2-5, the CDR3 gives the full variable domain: DTGVSQNPRHKITKRGQNVTFRCDPISEHNRLYWYRQTLGQGPEFLTYFQNEAQLEKSRLLSDRFSAERPKGSFSTLEIQRTEQGDSAMYLCASSLPGQGKETQYFGPGTRLLVL.

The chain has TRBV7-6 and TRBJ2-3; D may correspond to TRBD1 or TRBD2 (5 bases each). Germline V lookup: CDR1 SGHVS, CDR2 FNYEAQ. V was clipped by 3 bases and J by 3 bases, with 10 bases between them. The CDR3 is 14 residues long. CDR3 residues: CASSLRGETDTQYF. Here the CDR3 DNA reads TGTGCCAGCAGCTTGAGAGGGGAGACAGATACGCAGTATTTT.

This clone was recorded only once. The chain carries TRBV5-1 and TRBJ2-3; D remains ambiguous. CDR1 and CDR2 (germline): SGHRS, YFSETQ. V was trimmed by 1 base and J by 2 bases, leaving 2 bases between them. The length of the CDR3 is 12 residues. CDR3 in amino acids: CASSLSTDTQYF. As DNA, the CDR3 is TGCGCCAGCAGCTTGTCCACAGATACGCAGTATTTT. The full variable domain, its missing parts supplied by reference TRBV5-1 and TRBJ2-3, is KAGVTQTPRYLIKTRGQQVTLSCSPISGHRSVSWYQQTPGQGLQFLFEYFSETQRNKGNFPGRFSGRQFSNSRSEMNVSTLELGDSALYLCASSLSTDTQYFGPGTRLTVL.

The CDR3 nucleotides are TGTGCCATCAGTGAATTAGGGGAAGAAAAACTGTTTTTT. Its protein is CAISELGEEKLFF. The rearrangement joins TRBV10-3 to TRBJ1-4; weak D call: TRBD1 (5 bases). Germline values: CDR1 ENHRY, CDR2 SYGVKD. Trimming removed 3 bases at V and 8 bases at J, with 10 bases between. The CDR3 is 13 amino acids.

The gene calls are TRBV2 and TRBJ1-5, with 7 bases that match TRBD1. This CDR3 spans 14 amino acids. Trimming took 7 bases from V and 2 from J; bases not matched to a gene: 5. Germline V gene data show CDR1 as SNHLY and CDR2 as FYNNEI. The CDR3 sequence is CASTHGTGNQPQHF. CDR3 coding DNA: TGTGCCAGCACCCACGGGACAGGCAATCAGCCCCAGCATTTT. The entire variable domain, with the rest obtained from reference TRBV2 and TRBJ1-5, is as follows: EPEVTQTPSHQVTQMGQEVILRCVPISNHLYFYWYRQILGQKVEFLVSFYNNEISEKSEIFDDQFSVERPDGSNFTLKIRSTKLEDSAMYFCASTHGTGNQPQHFGDGTRLSIL.

Here the CDR3 DNA reads TGTGCCAGCAGCTTGGCGGGGGGCAGCTCCTACGAGCAGTACTTC. Its protein product is CASSLAGGSSYEQYF. The chain employs TRBV7-8 and TRBJ2-5; 8 nucleotides align to TRBD2. TRBJ2-7 explains the end of the DNA better; the J call may be wrong. Per germline, CDR1 SGHVS and CDR2 FQNEAQ. CDR3 size: 15 residues.

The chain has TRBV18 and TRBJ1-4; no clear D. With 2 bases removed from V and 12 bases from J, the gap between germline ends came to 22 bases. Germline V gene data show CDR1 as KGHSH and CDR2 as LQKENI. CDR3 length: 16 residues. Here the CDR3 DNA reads TGTGCCAGCTCACCATATCCAGTTCCCGCAGTGGATGAACTGTTTTTT. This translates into CASSPYPVPAVDELFF.

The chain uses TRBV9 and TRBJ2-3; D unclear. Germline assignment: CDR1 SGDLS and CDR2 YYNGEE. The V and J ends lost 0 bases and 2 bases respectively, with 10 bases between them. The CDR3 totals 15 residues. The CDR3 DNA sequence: TGTGCCAGCAGCGTAGACGGCAGGTACACAGATACGCAGTATTTT. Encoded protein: CASSVDGRYTDTQYF.

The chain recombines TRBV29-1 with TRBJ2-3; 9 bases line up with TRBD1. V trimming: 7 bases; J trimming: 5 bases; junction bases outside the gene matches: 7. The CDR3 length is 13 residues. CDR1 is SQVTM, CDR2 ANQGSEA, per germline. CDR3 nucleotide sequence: TGCAGCGCTGGACAGGGGCCCGTAGATACGCAGTATTTT. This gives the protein CSAGQGPVDTQYF.

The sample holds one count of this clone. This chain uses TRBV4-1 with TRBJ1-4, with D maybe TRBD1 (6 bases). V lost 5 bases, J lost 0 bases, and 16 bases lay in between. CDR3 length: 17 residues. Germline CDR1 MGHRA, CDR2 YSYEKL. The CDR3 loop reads CASSTEGGYATNEKLFF. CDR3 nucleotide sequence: TGCGCCAGCAGCACCGAGGGGGGATACGCAACTAATGAAAAACTGTTTTTT.

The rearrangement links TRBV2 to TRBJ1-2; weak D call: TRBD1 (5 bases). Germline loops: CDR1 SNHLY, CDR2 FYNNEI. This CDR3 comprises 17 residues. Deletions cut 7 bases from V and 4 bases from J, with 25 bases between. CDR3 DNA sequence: TGTGCCAGCAAACTAAGTGGTAGTACGCAGGGCACCTATGGCTACACCTTC. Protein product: CASKLSGSTQGTYGYTF.